The 27 T cell receptor beta chains reported below all come from one sample, sequenced in a study of identical twins. TCRdb analysed the 5' RACE reads with MiXCR anew, one entry per CDR3 protein. The sample shows under 800,000 distinct CDR3 sequences, approximately 22% of them seen only once. The sample also formed part of further work on T cells expressing NK-cell markers.

The sample taken for sequencing was PBMCs. Receptors originate from a woman under 30 in good health.

There are many counts of this clonotype. The chain combines TRBV20-1 with TRBJ1-3; the match to TRBD1 covers 7 bases. The CDR3 consists of 14 residues. The germline V gene has CDR1 DFQATT and CDR2 SNEGSKA (reference sequence). V lost 3 bases to trimming and J lost 0 bases; unmatched junction nucleotides: 2. DNA for the CDR3: TGCAGTGCTAGTTGGGACAGCTCTGGAAACACCATATATTTT. Translating gives CSASWDSSGNTIYF.

The V and J genes are TRBV6-2 or TRBV6-3 and TRBJ2-3, with TRBD2 identical over 10 bases. CDR1 and CDR2 (germline): MNHEY, SVGEGT. The CDR3 runs to 15 residues. J gave up 7 bases and V 5 bases, and 9 bases lay outside the gene matches. This CDR3 is CASSPPGLALNTQYF. The DNA of the CDR3 is TGTGCCAGCAGTCCGCCGGGACTAGCGTTAAATACGCAGTATTTT.

This clonotype has just a few counts. The J gene is TRBJ2-7, the V gene TRBV7-2, with D maybe TRBD2 (6 bases). The CDR3 has 13 residues. Germline lookup yields CDR1 SGHTA and CDR2 FQGNSA. V lost 1 base, J lost 7 bases, and 11 bases lay in between. The CDR3: CASSLVGGVEQYF. CDR3 nucleotide sequence: TGTGCCAGCAGCTTAGTGGGCGGGGTAGAGCAGTACTTC.

The chain employs TRBV7-2 and TRBJ2-7, with D possibly TRBD2 on 5 matching bases. Trimming stripped 3 bases from V and 3 bases from J, with 9 bases between. The length of the CDR3 is 13 residues. Germline CDR1 is SGHTA and CDR2 is FQGNSA. In DNA, the CDR3 is TGTGCCAGCAGCTTTTCCGGGATCTACGAGCAGTACTTC. It specifies CASSFSGIYEQYF.

This clonotype was found a few times. The chain couples TRBV19 to TRBJ2-2; a weak D match, TRBD2 (6 bases). There are 13 residues in the CDR3. Germline V gene lookup returns CDR1 LNHDA and CDR2 SQIVND (reference sequence). Trimming cost V 7 bases and J 7 bases, with 13 bases left between them. The CDR3 sequence: CASTLRGVGELFF. The CDR3 DNA sequence: TGTGCCAGTACCTTGCGGGGAGTCGGGGAGCTGTTTTTT.

This chain uses TRBV30 with TRBJ2-1; 15 nucleotides line up with TRBD2. V was clipped by 8 bases and J by 8 bases; unmatched bases: 10. Germline V CDR1 and CDR2: GTSNPN, SVGIG (reference sequence). The CDR3 is 15 amino acids. CDR3 bases: TGTGCCGGAGGGACTAGCGGGAGGATTGGCGATGAGCAGTTCTTC. Translating gives CAGGTSGRIGDEQFF.

The CDR3 is CASSERNGYAYEQYF. The CDR3 DNA reads TGTGCCAGCAGTGAAAGGAATGGTTACGCCTACGAGCAGTACTTC. The gene calls are TRBV28 and TRBJ2-7; no reliable D call. Germline CDR1 MDHEN, CDR2 SYDVKM. The CDR3 extends over 15 amino acids. V gave up 5 bases and J gave up 2 bases, with 16 bases separating them.

The chain recombines TRBV6-4 with TRBJ2-3; D might be TRBD2 (5 bases). The CDR3 is 14 residues long. CDR1 is MRHNA and CDR2 is SNTAGT in the germline V gene. V was pared by 6 bases and J by 1 base, with 11 bases between. The CDR3, as DNA: TGTGCCAGCAGGGCTAGCACCCGCACAGATACGCAGTATTTT. It specifies CASRASTRTDTQYF.

This clonotype has just a few counts. The CDR3 DNA is TGTGCCAGCACTAAAACAACCGAGGCCGCTAACTATGGCTACACCTTC. This gives the protein CASTKTTEAANYGYTF. The genes are TRBV12-3 or TRBV12-4 and TRBJ1-2, with D uncertain. Trimming cost V 7 bases and J 0 bases, with 18 bases left between them. The CDR3 is made up of 16 amino acids.

This chain joins TRBV10-1 and TRBJ2-4; tentative D call: TRBD1 (5 bases). Looked up from germline, CDR1 is WNHNN and CDR2 is SYGVQD (reference sequence). The CDR3 is 14 amino acids. V gave up 5 bases and J gave up 7 bases, with 15 bases separating them. This chain's CDR3 is CASSQNRNGNIQYF. The CDR3 DNA is TGCGCCAGCAGTCAGAACAGGAATGGGAACATTCAGTACTTC.

The V gene is TRBV3-1, the J gene TRBJ2-1; TRBD1 agrees at 8 bases. This CDR3 has 16 residues. Germline-derived CDR1 and CDR2 are LGHDT and YNNKEL (reference sequence). The ends lost 5 bases at V and 8 bases at J; junction bases unmatched: 14. The CDR3 region has the DNA TGTGCCAGCAGCACCCTAGGACAGGGAGTTTCGGATGAGCAGTTCTTC. This translates into CASSTLGQGVSDEQFF.

This clonotype was seen a few times. This CDR3 is CATSRSRGSSSDTQYF. The DNA for the CDR3 is TGTGCCACCAGCAGATCTCGCGGGAGCAGCTCAGATACGCAGTATTTT. V and J are TRBV15 and TRBJ2-3; 7 bases match TRBD2. The trim removed 2 bases at V and 4 bases at J, leaving 9 bases unmatched. The germline V gene encodes CDR1 LNHNV and CDR2 YYDKDF (reference sequence). The CDR3 is 16 residues long. The full variable domain, with the rest looked up from reference TRBV15 and TRBJ2-3, is DAMVIQNPRYQVTQFGKPVTLSCSQTLNHNVMYWYQQKSSQAPKLLFHYYDKDFNNEADTPDNFQSRRPNTSFCFLDIRSPGLGDTAMYLCATSRSRGSSSDTQYFGPGTRLTVL.

At least ten counts were recorded for this clonotype. This chain joins TRBV6-4 and TRBJ2-1, with D uncertain. This CDR3 is 14 amino acids long. V was pared by 6 bases and J by 1 base, with 10 bases between. CDR1 MRHNA and CDR2 SNTAGT come from the germline V gene. The CDR3 DNA reads TGTGCCAGCAGGAAACAGAGTTCCTACAATGAGCAGTTCTTC. Translating gives CASRKQSSYNEQFF.

The chain recombines TRBV24-1 with TRBJ2-1, with TRBD2 identical over 15 bases. J was trimmed by 8 bases and V by 2 bases; bases with no gene match: 6. The germline CDR1 and CDR2 sequences are KGHDR and SFDVKD. The CDR3 extends over 17 amino acids. In nucleotides, the CDR3 is TGTGCCACCAGTGATTCCGGGACTAGCGGGAGGAAACATGAGCAGTTCTTC. It translates to CATSDSGTSGRKHEQFF.

In this sample, this clonotype turned up a few times. This chain uses TRBV4-3 with TRBJ2-1; D gene uncertain. Germline V CDR1 and CDR2: LGHNA, YSLEER. The V gene lost 8 bases and the J gene lost 0 bases, with 8 bases spanning the gap. The CDR3 runs 13 residues. This chain's CDR3 is CASSGRSYNEQFF. The CDR3 DNA follows: TGCGCCAGCTCCGGGCGCTCCTACAATGAGCAGTTCTTC.

This clonotype was seen many times. V and J are TRBV29-1 and TRBJ2-1; D unresolved. The CDR3 consists of 14 residues. The germline gives CDR1 SQVTM, CDR2 ANQGSEA. V lost 8 bases, J lost 2 bases, and 16 bases lay in between. CDR3 sequence reads: CSHTGSLPYNEQFF. In DNA form, the CDR3 reads TGCAGCCACACCGGGTCCCTCCCCTACAATGAGCAGTTCTTC.

The rearrangement uses TRBV20-1 and TRBJ2-6; weak D call: TRBD1 (5 bases). The CDR3 contains 16 residues. Germline V gene data show CDR1 as DFQATT and CDR2 as SNEGSKA (reference sequence). V was shortened by 5 bases and J by 0 bases, with 14 bases between the two germline ends. The CDR3 reads CSAGRQSYSGANVLTF. The CDR3 nucleotides read TGCAGTGCTGGAAGACAGTCCTACTCTGGGGCCAACGTCCTGACTTTC.

The V and J genes are TRBV10-3 and TRBJ2-7, with D uncertain. V lost 4 bases and J lost 6, with 16 bases in between. The germline V gene encodes CDR1 ENHRY and CDR2 SYGVKD. The length of the CDR3 is 14 residues. The CDR3 region is CAISGTSNLREQYF. The CDR3 nucleotides are TGTGCCATCAGTGGAACTTCGAATCTACGCGAGCAGTACTTC.

In this sample, this clonotype turned up a few times. The rearrangement links TRBV6-6 to TRBJ2-1; 9 bases are shared with TRBD2. The trim removed 10 bases at V and 10 bases at J, leaving 5 bases unmatched. The CDR3 runs to 11 residues. CDR1 MNHNY and CDR2 SVGAGI come from the germline V gene (reference sequence). CDR3 DNA: TGTGCCACCGTAGCGGGAGAAGAGCAGTTCTTC. It translates to CATVAGEEQFF.

The chain employs TRBV2 and TRBJ2-1; TRBD2 agrees at 12 bases. This CDR3 contains 17 residues. The J segment lost 0 bases and the V segment lost 9 bases, leaving 9 bases of the junction unmatched. Germline-derived CDR1 and CDR2 are SNHLY and FYNNEI. The CDR3 DNA follows: TGTGCCAGGGAAGGACTAGCGGGGACGAGCTCCTACAATGAGCAGTTCTTC. It codes for CAREGLAGTSSYNEQFF.

The CDR3: CSARSGTGGVSYNEQFF. The CDR3 bases are TGCAGTGCTAGGTCGGGAACGGGGGGGGTGTCCTACAATGAGCAGTTCTTC. The chain carries TRBV20-1 and TRBJ2-1; 8 bases are shared with TRBD2. Per germline, CDR1 DFQATT and CDR2 SNEGSKA (reference sequence). Germline trimming cut 3 bases from V and 1 base from J; bases unmatched to any gene: 11. There are 17 residues in the CDR3.

V is TRBV7-9 and J is TRBJ2-3; TRBD2 is a possible D gene (7 bases). The germline V gene has CDR1 SEHNR and CDR2 FQNEAQ (reference sequence). This CDR3 has 16 residues. Between the trimmed V and J ends, which lost 3 bases and 0 bases, there was a span of 13 bases. CDR3 sequence: CASSLSAGASTDTQYF. DNA of the CDR3: TGTGCCAGCAGCTTGAGCGCGGGGGCGAGCACAGATACGCAGTATTTT.

The chain has TRBV13 and TRBJ2-7, with 8 positions matching TRBD1. This CDR3 has 16 residues. Germline assignment: CDR1 PRHDT and CDR2 FYEKMQ (reference sequence). V lost 4 bases and J lost 4; bases outside the gene matches: 12. CDR3 sequence reads: CASSSHGTGSKYEQYF. Here the CDR3 DNA reads TGTGCCAGCAGCTCCCACGGGACAGGCAGCAAGTACGAGCAGTACTTC.

V usage is TRBV20-1 and J usage is TRBJ2-5; 11 nucleotides align to TRBD2. CDR1 and CDR2 (germline): DFQATT, SNEGSKA (reference sequence). V was pared by 3 bases and J by 0 bases, with 6 bases of the junction left unmatched. The CDR3 has 16 amino acids. CDR3 DNA: TGCAGTGCTAGCCCCCCTAGCGGGAGGTACCAAGAGACCCAGTACTTC. Translated, it gives CSASPPSGRYQETQYF.

This clonotype was recorded many times. The chain recombines TRBV12-5 with TRBJ2-1; weak D call: TRBD2 (6 bases). The V end was cut by 10 bases, the J end by 9 bases, with 16 bases between. There are 12 residues in the CDR3. Looked up from germline, CDR1 is LGHNT and CDR2 is FRNRAP. The CDR3 region is CAMRLGSSEQFF. The CDR3 DNA reads as TGTGCTATGCGACTAGGTTCGAGTGAGCAGTTCTTC. The full variable domain, completed using reference TRBV12-5 and TRBJ2-1, is DARVTQTPRHKVTEMGQEVTMRCQPILGHNTVFWYRQTMMQGLELLAYFRNRAPLDDSGMPKDRFSAEMPDATLATLKIQPSEPRDSAVYFCAMRLGSSEQFFGPGTRLTVL.

This rearrangement joins TRBV6-5 to TRBJ1-2; the D gene is possibly TRBD1 (5 bases). CDR1 and CDR2 from the germline V gene are MNHEY and SVGAGI. V lost 0 bases, J lost 3 bases, and 11 bases lay in between. The CDR3 sequence is 15 residues long. CDR3: CASSYSGTRDYGYTF. The CDR3 nucleotides read TGTGCCAGCAGTTACTCAGGAACCAGGGACTATGGCTACACCTTC.

This chain connects TRBV7-6 to TRBJ2-3; D could derive from TRBD1 or TRBD2 (5 bases each). Germline assignment: CDR1 SGHVS and CDR2 FNYEAQ. This CDR3 comprises 15 residues. V lost 5 bases to trimming and J lost 2 bases, with 14 bases between them. The CDR3 DNA follows: TGTGCCAGCAGCCCACCATTCGGGGCCACAGATACGCAGTATTTT. Amino acids: CASSPPFGATDTQYF.